The 22 T cell receptor beta chains below all came from one sample that was sequenced in a study of molecular identifiers for immune sequencing clone quantification. From the PCR reads, TCRdb called clonotypes with MiXCR, one entry per CDR3 protein. This sample has 490,000 or so distinct CDR3 sequences, with over 20% found just once. Sequenced sample: naive CD8+ T cells from blood, with Jurkat cell RNA spiked in. The sample's subset: FACS-sorted CD8+CD4-CCR7+CD45RA+ naive T cells. Receptors originate from a human donor in good health. Some libraries in this study had Jurkat cell RNA spiked in.

J is TRBJ2-7 and V is TRBV28, with D possibly TRBD1 on 6 matching bases. Trimming stripped 4 bases from V and 5 bases from J, with 15 bases between. The CDR3 contains 14 residues. From germline, CDR1 is MDHEN and CDR2 SYDVKM. This CDR3 is CASSSYRVTDEQYF. In DNA, the CDR3 is TGTGCCAGCAGTTCCTACAGGGTAACCGACGAGCAGTACTTC.

This clonotype was observed a handful of times. This sequence joins TRBV6-6 and TRBJ2-7; 7 bases match TRBD2. This CDR3 has 15 amino acids. The trim removed 5 bases at V and 0 bases at J, leaving 7 bases unmatched. Germline CDR1 is MNHNY and CDR2 is SVGAGI (reference sequence). This chain's CDR3 is CASSPETSPSYEQYF. DNA of the CDR3: TGTGCCAGCAGTCCCGAGACTAGCCCCTCCTACGAGCAGTACTTC.

This clonotype was seen repeatedly, ten times or more. The rearrangement links TRBV27 to TRBJ2-7; D remains ambiguous. The CDR3 loop spans 13 amino acids. Trimming shortened V by 0 bases and J by 5 bases, and 8 bases separated the two germline ends. Germline V gene lookup returns CDR1 MNHEY and CDR2 SMNVEV (reference sequence). CDR3 sequence reads: CASSLSQAHEQYF. The CDR3, as DNA: TGTGCCAGCAGTTTATCTCAGGCGCACGAGCAGTACTTC.

This clonotype was counted between two and nine times. This chain connects TRBV4-3 to TRBJ2-3, with 11 positions matching TRBD1. Germline V gene data show CDR1 as LGHNA and CDR2 as YSLEER. The CDR3 loop spans 18 amino acids. V trimming: 2 bases; J trimming: 1 base; junction bases outside the gene matches: 8. CDR3 in amino acids: CASSQTWTGGLGTDTQYF. DNA for the CDR3: TGCGCCAGCAGCCAAACGTGGACAGGGGGCCTCGGCACAGATACGCAGTATTTT.

The CDR3 DNA sequence: TGTGCCAGCAGTTACCCTAGAGGGGGGAGCAGCAATCAGCCCCAGCATTTT. The encoded protein is CASSYPRGGSSNQPQHF. J is TRBJ1-5 and V is TRBV6-6, with a possible D match to TRBD1 (6 bases). Germline CDR1 MNHNY, CDR2 SVGAGI (reference sequence). V was pared by 2 bases and J by 1 base, with 15 bases between. There are 17 residues in the CDR3.

A note on this clonotype: It is likely a read error, because the conserved phenylalanine at the end of the CDR3 is missing. This chain's CDR3 is CASLGLAGGHEQFS. CDR3 sequence (DNA): TGTGCCAGCCTAGGACTAGCGGGGGGGCATGAGCAGTTCTCC. The chain joins TRBV27 to TRBJ2-1; 15 bases match TRBD2. The CDR3 runs to 14 residues. CDR1 and CDR2 from the germline V gene are MNHEY and SMNVEV (reference sequence). V gave up 8 bases and J gave up 8 bases; unmatched junction bases: 4.

This clonotype was seen repeatedly, ten times or more. The CDR3 reads CASSFMRGATDTQYF. The CDR3 DNA reads as TGTGCCAGCAGCTTTATGCGGGGGGCGACAGATACGCAGTATTTT. The rearrangement uses TRBV13 and TRBJ2-3; 8 bases agree with TRBD2. The germline V gene has CDR1 PRHDT and CDR2 FYEKMQ (reference sequence). The CDR3 is 15 amino acids. V shed 3 bases, J shed 3 bases, and the junction held 5 bases outside the gene matches.

In this sample, this clonotype turned up a few times. The chain uses TRBV27 and TRBJ2-7; 7 bases map to TRBD1. Looked up from germline, CDR1 is MNHEY and CDR2 is SMNVEV (reference sequence). The CDR3 sequence is 15 residues long. V dropped 1 base and J dropped 3; count of bases not matched to a gene: 6. Written as DNA, the CDR3 is TGTGCCAGCAGTTTATTGGACAGGCTGGGCTACGAGCAGTACTTC. Translation: CASSLLDRLGYEQYF.

This clonotype was counted at least ten times. The V and J genes are TRBV27 and TRBJ2-7; weak D call: TRBD1 (5 bases). V was pared by 4 bases and J by 7 bases, with 20 bases between. Per germline, CDR1 MNHEY and CDR2 SMNVEV (reference sequence). The CDR3 loop spans 15 amino acids. CDR3 in amino acids: CASSSRVLGIGEQYF. Here the CDR3 DNA reads TGTGCCAGCAGTTCCAGGGTGTTGGGGATAGGAGAGCAGTACTTC.

The V call is TRBV19, the J call TRBJ2-7; 7 bases are shared with TRBD2. This CDR3 region has 12 residues. With V trimmed by 8 bases and J by 7 bases, 8 bases remained unmatched. The germline V gene has CDR1 LNHDA and CDR2 SQIVND (reference sequence). The CDR3: CASSGLDVEQYF. For the CDR3, the DNA is TGTGCCAGTTCCGGACTAGACGTGGAGCAGTACTTC.

This clonotype occurred many times. The chain has TRBV9 and TRBJ2-2, with 10 bases fitting TRBD2. Trimming at V came to 3 bases and at J to 6 bases, leaving 2 bases not matched to a gene. The length of the CDR3 is 14 residues. Germline CDR1 reads SGDLS; CDR2 reads YYNGEE. This chain's CDR3 is CASSASGSSGELFF. CDR3 DNA sequence: TGTGCCAGCAGCGCTAGCGGGAGTTCCGGGGAGCTGTTTTTT.

This chain links TRBV19 with TRBJ2-1; D may be TRBD1 (6 bases). The V end was cut by 3 bases, the J end by 10 bases, with 10 bases between. CDR1 and CDR2 (germline): LNHDA, SQIVND (reference sequence). This CDR3 is built from 12 residues. The DNA of the CDR3 is TGTGCCAGTAGTATTGGGGGACACGAGCAGTTCTTC. Amino acid sequence: CASSIGGHEQFF.

This clonotype appeared many times. The chain combines TRBV20-1 with TRBJ1-1; 11 positions match TRBD1. V lost 8 bases and J lost 5; bases outside the gene matches: 4. This CDR3 is 12 amino acids long. The germline V gene has CDR1 DFQATT and CDR2 SNEGSKA (reference sequence). The CDR3 bases are TGCAGTATGGACAGGGGGCATACTGAAGCTTTCTTT. It codes for CSMDRGHTEAFF.

This clonotype was counted between two and nine times. The J gene is TRBJ2-3, the V gene TRBV7-9; 7 bases are shared with TRBD2. V lost 0 bases, J lost 1 base, and 10 bases stayed unmatched. The CDR3 runs to 18 residues. Germline V gives CDR1 SEHNR, CDR2 FQNEAQ (reference sequence). This chain's CDR3 is CASSLAGAGVVGTDTQYF. DNA for the CDR3: TGTGCCAGCAGCTTAGCCGGGGCGGGAGTAGTCGGCACAGATACGCAGTATTTT.

Concerning this clonotype itself: This may come from a read error, since a much larger clone is one base off. The CDR3 bases are TGTGCCATCAGTCATGCGATAGAGGGAGATACGCAGTATTTT. Translation gives CAISHAIEGDTQYF. The rearrangement joins TRBV7-6 to TRBJ2-3; weak D call: TRBD2 (5 bases). The V end lost 10 bases, the J end lost 5 bases, and 19 bases lay between the germline ends. Germline V lookup: CDR1 SGHVS, CDR2 FNYEAQ. The CDR3 spans 14 residues. Complete variable domain (other parts from reference TRBV7-6 and TRBJ2-3): GAGVSQSPRYKVTKRGQDVALRCDPISGHVSLYWYRQALGQGPEFLTYFNYEAQQDKSGLPNDRFSAERPEGSISTLTIQRTEQRDSAMYRCAISHAIEGDTQYFGPGTRLTVL.

The J gene is TRBJ2-1, the V gene TRBV20-1; maybe TRBD1 (5 bases). Germline CDR1 and CDR2: DFQATT and SNEGSKA (reference sequence). Trimming pared 8 bases from V and 4 bases from J, leaving 21 bases between. CDR3 length: 15 residues. The CDR3 nucleotides are TGCAGTACTCCCGGTTCAGGGTGGGTTTACAATGAGCAGTTCTTC. Protein product: CSTPGSGWVYNEQFF.

This clonotype was detected many times. V gene TRBV4-3 combines with J gene TRBJ1-3; D might be TRBD1 (5 bases). The germline V and J ends were trimmed by 4 bases and 4 bases, with 17 bases remaining between them. Germline CDR1 is LGHNA and CDR2 is YSLEER. The CDR3 is 16 residues long. CDR3 region: CASSPSAGDRGNTIYF. In DNA form, the CDR3 reads TGCGCCAGCAGCCCTAGTGCGGGGGATAGAGGAAACACCATATATTTT.

This chain joins TRBV20-1 and TRBJ2-7; 12 nucleotides line up with TRBD2. V trimming: 3 bases; J trimming: 2 bases; junction bases outside the gene matches: 8. Per germline, CDR1 DFQATT and CDR2 SNEGSKA (reference sequence). The CDR3 spans 16 residues. This CDR3 reads CSARPLAGGSPYEQYF. CDR3 nucleotide sequence: TGCAGTGCTAGGCCCCTAGCGGGGGGGAGTCCCTACGAGCAGTACTTC.

This clonotype has at least ten counts. The V and J genes are TRBV2 and TRBJ1-1; D remains ambiguous. V was clipped by 7 bases and J by 0 bases, with 6 bases between them. Germline V gene data show CDR1 as SNHLY and CDR2 as FYNNEI. The CDR3 is made up of 12 amino acids. The CDR3 sequence: CASNIMNTEAFF. The CDR3 bases are TGTGCCAGCAATATCATGAACACTGAAGCTTTCTTT.

V usage is TRBV5-1 and J usage is TRBJ1-6, with unresolved D. Looked up from germline, CDR1 is SGHRS and CDR2 is YFSETQ. The CDR3 covers 15 residues. Trimming took 4 bases from V and 0 from J, leaving 8 bases between them. The CDR3 sequence is CASSPDLSYNSPLHF. DNA for the CDR3: TGCGCCAGCAGCCCTGACCTCTCCTATAATTCACCCCTCCACTTT.

In its sample, this clonotype was seen many times. The J gene is TRBJ2-3, the V gene TRBV7-6; 9 positions agree with TRBD1. CDR1 is SGHVS, CDR2 FNYEAQ, per germline. The CDR3 totals 15 residues. Trimming cost V 4 bases and J 5 bases; bases outside gene matches: 7. The CDR3 coding sequence is TGTGCCAGCAGCTCCGGACAGGGGTTGGGAGATACGCAGTATTTT. It specifies CASSSGQGLGDTQYF.

Note on this clonotype: This may be a read error, as it is one base from a much larger clone. The rearrangement joins TRBV27 to TRBJ2-3, with unresolved D. Germline values: CDR1 MNHEY, CDR2 SMNVEV (reference sequence). The CDR3 spans 15 residues. The CDR3 sequence is CTSSLILRGTDTQYF. CDR3 in DNA: TGTACCAGCAGTTTAATATTGCGTGGCACAGATACGCAGTATTTT.